These 3 T cell receptor beta chains share one sample of origin, sequenced in a study of blood T cell repertoires in COVID-19. TCRdb's copy holds only in-frame clones and misses some; the assay was immunoSEQ multiplex PCR. The sample lists around 150,000 clones; approximately 78% were seen once. Sample: peripheral blood. The receptor source for this set is a human donor in a cohort sampled during active COVID-19.

The gene calls are TRBV4-1 and TRBJ2-7, with D possibly being TRBD2 (5 bases). Trimming removed 1 base at V and 3 bases at J, with 10 bases between. This CDR3 contains 14 residues. CDR1 and CDR2 from the germline V gene are MGHRA and YSYEKL. The CDR3 loop reads CASSQGYEGYEQYF. CDR3 nucleotide sequence: TGCGCCAGCAGCCAAGGTTACGAGGGCTACGAGCAGTACTTC.

CDR3 DNA sequence: TGTGCCAGCAGCGCAGCTAGCGGGGGCTCCTACGAGCAGTACTTC. This translates into CASSAASGGSYEQYF. The chain couples TRBV7-2 to TRBJ2-7; 10 positions match TRBD2. CDR1 and CDR2 (germline): SGHTA, FQGNSA. The junction had 4 bases not matched to a gene; V was cut back by 5 bases and J by 0 bases. CDR3 length: 15 residues.

This clone has at least ten counts. The chain couples TRBV5-1 to TRBJ2-1; maybe TRBD2 (6 bases). CDR1 is SGHRS and CDR2 is YFSETQ in the germline V gene. The CDR3 is 15 amino acids. Trimming cost V 2 bases and J 8 bases, with 17 bases left between them. The DNA of the CDR3 is TGCGCCAGCAGCTTACAGTGGCGGAGGAGGGATGAGCAGTTCTTC. It encodes CASSLQWRRRDEQFF.